The 8 T cell receptor beta chains reported below all come from one sample, sequenced in a study of blood T cell repertoires in COVID-19 (dated by TCRdb to the early 2020s). The library was built by means of the immunoSEQ multiplex PCR assay. This is the immuneACCESS table as TCRdb keeps it, with only in-frame sequences that have V and J called. A part of the clones is gone; compared with another copy, unresolved V genes explain less than half, and the rest is unexplained. The sample contains fewer than 150,000 clones, around 88% of them found a single time. 0.88% of the sample lies in the top ten. Sequenced material: peripheral blood. The receptors come from a woman between 50 and 59 years old with active or convalescent COVID-19.

The chain combines TRBV15 with TRBJ1-2; D is unclear. The CDR3 loop spans 14 amino acids. V lost 7 bases, J lost 8 bases, and 20 bases lay in between. CDR1 LNHNV and CDR2 YYDKDF come from the germline V gene (reference sequence). The CDR3 nucleotides read TGTGCCACCAACGTTATAGATACAGTCGAGGGCTACACCTTC. Amino acids: CATNVIDTVEGYTF. Combining the CDR3 with reference TRBV15 and TRBJ1-2 gives the whole variable domain DAMVIQNPRYQVTQFGKPVTLSCSQTLNHNVMYWYQQKSSQAPKLLFHYYDKDFNNEADTPDNFQSRRPNTSFCFLDIRSPGLGDTAMYLCATNVIDTVEGYTFGSGTRLTVV.

The chain has TRBV7-3 and TRBJ2-5; TRBD1 might be the D (6 bases). With 2 bases removed from V and 1 base from J, the gap between germline ends came to 11 bases. The germline V gene encodes CDR1 SGHTA and CDR2 FQGTGA. There are 15 residues in the CDR3. The CDR3: CASSLGGEGQETQYF. CDR3 sequence (DNA): TGTGCCAGCAGCTTAGGGGGCGAGGGCCAAGAGACCCAGTACTTC.

The gene calls are TRBV9 and TRBJ2-3, with 9 nucleotides matching TRBD2. After removal of 3 bases from V and 0 bases from J, the junction contained 2 bases not matched to a gene. Germline V gene sequence: CDR1 SGDLS, CDR2 YYNGEE. The CDR3 extends over 15 amino acids. The CDR3 DNA reads TGTGCCAGCAGCGGTAGCGGGGGTAGCACAGATACGCAGTATTTT. The encoded protein is CASSGSGGSTDTQYF. The whole variable domain, filled in from reference TRBV9 and TRBJ2-3, reads DSGVTQTPKHLITATGQRVTLRCSPRSGDLSVYWYQQSLDQGLQFLIQYYNGEERAKGNILERFSAQQFPDLHSELNLSSLELGDSALYFCASSGSGGSTDTQYFGPGTRLTVL.

The rearrangement links TRBV7-9 to TRBJ2-7; 10 nucleotides line up with TRBD2. Germline trimming cut 5 bases from V and 4 bases from J; bases unmatched to any gene: 8. The CDR3 has 15 residues. The germline CDR1 and CDR2 sequences are SEHNR and FQNEAQ (reference sequence). The CDR3: CASSIPLAGGYEQYF. The CDR3 nucleotides are TGTGCCAGCAGCATACCGTTAGCGGGAGGATACGAGCAGTACTTC.

The chain links TRBV28 to TRBJ1-1; 9 positions agree with TRBD1. The CDR3 contains 14 residues. V trimming: 5 bases; J trimming: 6 bases; junction bases outside the gene matches: 7. The germline CDR1 and CDR2 sequences are MDHEN and SYDVKM. The CDR3 reads CASSLDRGVAEAFF. The CDR3 DNA reads TGTGCCAGCAGTCTAGACAGGGGGGTCGCTGAAGCTTTCTTT.

This clone has only a few counts. This chain connects TRBV9 to TRBJ2-1; TRBD2 matches at 7 bases. CDR1 SGDLS and CDR2 YYNGEE come from the germline V gene. V shed 4 bases, J shed 16 bases, and the junction held 11 bases outside the gene matches. This CDR3 region has 12 residues. CDR3 sequence: CASSNVGGTFFF. CDR3 DNA: TGTGCCAGCAGCAACGTGGGGGGGACTTTTTTCTTC.

The CDR3 sequence: CASSDTGVGGRDQYF. DNA for the CDR3: TGTGCCAGCAGTGACACAGGAGTGGGTGGAAGAGACCAGTACTTC. The V and J genes are TRBV2 and TRBJ2-5; D perhaps matches TRBD1 (5 bases). This CDR3 comprises 15 residues. CDR1 is SNHLY and CDR2 is FYNNEI in the germline V gene. V was trimmed by 3 bases and J by 10 bases, leaving 21 bases between them.

V is TRBV5-5 and J is TRBJ2-7; D remains unclear. CDR1 SGHKS and CDR2 YYEKEE come from the germline V gene (reference sequence). Trimming left V 1 base short and J 1 base short, with 3 bases between. The CDR3 runs 12 residues. The CDR3 DNA reads TGTGCCAGCAGCTTGCCTTCCTACGAGCAGTACTTC. Its translation: CASSLPSYEQYF.